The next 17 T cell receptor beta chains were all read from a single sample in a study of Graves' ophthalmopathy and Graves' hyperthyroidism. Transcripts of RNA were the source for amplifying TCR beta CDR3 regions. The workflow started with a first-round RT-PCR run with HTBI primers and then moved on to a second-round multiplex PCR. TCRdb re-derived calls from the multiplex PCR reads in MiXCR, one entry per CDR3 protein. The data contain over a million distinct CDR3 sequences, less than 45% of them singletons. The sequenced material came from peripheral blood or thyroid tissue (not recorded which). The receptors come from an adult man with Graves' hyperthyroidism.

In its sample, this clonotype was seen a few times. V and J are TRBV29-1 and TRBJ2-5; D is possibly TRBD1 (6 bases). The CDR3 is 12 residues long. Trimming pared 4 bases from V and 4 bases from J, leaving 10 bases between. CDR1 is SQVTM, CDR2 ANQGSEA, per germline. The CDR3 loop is CSVGTAGETQYF. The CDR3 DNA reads TGCAGCGTTGGGACAGCAGGAGAGACCCAGTACTTC.

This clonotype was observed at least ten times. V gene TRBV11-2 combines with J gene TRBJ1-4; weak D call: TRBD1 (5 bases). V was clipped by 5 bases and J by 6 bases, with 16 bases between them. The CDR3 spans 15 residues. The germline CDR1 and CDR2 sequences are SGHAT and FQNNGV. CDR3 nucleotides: TGTGCCAGCAGCCCAGCCGGGGGAGGCGATGAAAAACTGTTTTTT. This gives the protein CASSPAGGGDEKLFF. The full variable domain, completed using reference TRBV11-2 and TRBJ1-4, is EAGVAQSPRYKIIEKRQSVAFWCNPISGHATLYWYQQILGQGPKLLIQFQNNGVVDDSQLPKDRFSAERLKGVDSTLKIQPAKLEDSAVYLCASSPAGGGDEKLFFGSGTQLSVL.

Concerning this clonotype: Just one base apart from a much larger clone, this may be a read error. The CDR3, as DNA: TGTGCCAGCAGTGACGAGCTCGAGCAGTACTTC. It specifies CASSDELEQYF. The J gene is TRBJ2-7, the V gene TRBV6-5; D unresolved. The germline gives CDR1 MNHEY, CDR2 SVGAGI. This CDR3 region has 11 residues. With 5 bases removed from V and 6 bases from J, the gap between germline ends came to 8 bases.

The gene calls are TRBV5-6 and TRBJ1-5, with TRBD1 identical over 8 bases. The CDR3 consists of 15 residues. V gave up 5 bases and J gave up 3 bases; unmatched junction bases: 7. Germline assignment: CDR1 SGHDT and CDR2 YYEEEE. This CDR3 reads CASRLTGDPNQPQHF. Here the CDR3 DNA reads TGTGCCAGCAGGTTGACAGGGGATCCCAATCAGCCCCAGCATTTT.

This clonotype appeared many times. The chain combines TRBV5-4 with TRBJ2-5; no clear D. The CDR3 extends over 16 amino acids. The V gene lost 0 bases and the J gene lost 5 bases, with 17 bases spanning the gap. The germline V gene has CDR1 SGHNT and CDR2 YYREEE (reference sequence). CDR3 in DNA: TGTGCCAGCAGCTTGGAGGGCTTAAGGCGGTTTGAGACCCAGTACTTC. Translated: CASSLEGLRRFETQYF.

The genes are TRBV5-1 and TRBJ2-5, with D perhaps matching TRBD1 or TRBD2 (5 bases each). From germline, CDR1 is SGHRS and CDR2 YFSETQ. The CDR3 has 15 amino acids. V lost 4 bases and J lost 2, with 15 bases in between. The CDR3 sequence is CASSQGRLGQETQYF. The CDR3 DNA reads TGCGCCAGCAGCCAGGGACGTTTGGGACAAGAGACCCAGTACTTC.

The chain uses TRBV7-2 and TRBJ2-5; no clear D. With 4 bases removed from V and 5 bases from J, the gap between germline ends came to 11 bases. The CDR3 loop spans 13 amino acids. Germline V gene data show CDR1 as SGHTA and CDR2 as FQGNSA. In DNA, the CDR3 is TGTGCCAGCAGCTCCAATGCCTGGGAGACCCAGTACTTC. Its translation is CASSSNAWETQYF.

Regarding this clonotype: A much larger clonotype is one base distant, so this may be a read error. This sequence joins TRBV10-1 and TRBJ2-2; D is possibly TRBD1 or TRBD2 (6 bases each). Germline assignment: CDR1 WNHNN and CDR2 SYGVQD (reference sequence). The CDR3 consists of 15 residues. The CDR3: CAGSESRGAFGELFF. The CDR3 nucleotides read TGCGCCGGCAGTGAGTCAAGGGGGGCCTTCGGGGAGCTGTTTTTT.

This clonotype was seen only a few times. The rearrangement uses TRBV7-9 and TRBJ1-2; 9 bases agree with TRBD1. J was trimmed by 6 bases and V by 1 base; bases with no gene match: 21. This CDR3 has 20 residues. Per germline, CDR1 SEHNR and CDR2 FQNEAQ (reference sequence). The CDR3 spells CASSLVMVRYRTGEYDGYTF. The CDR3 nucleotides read TGTGCCAGCAGCTTAGTGATGGTTCGATATAGGACAGGGGAATATGATGGCTACACCTTC.

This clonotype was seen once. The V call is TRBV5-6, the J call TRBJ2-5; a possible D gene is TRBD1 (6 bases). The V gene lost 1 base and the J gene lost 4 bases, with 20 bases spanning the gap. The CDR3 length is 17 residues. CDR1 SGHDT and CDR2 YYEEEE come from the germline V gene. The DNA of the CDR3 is TGTGCCAGCAGCTTGAGGGGCAGGGGTGGAACACTAGAGACCCAGTACTTC. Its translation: CASSLRGRGGTLETQYF.

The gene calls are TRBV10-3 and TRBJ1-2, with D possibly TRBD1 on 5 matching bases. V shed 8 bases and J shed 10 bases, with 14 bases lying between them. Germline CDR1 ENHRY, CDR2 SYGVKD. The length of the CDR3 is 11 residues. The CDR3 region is CAIFAGRTYTF. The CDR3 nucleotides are TGTGCCATCTTTGCAGGGCGGACCTACACCTTC.

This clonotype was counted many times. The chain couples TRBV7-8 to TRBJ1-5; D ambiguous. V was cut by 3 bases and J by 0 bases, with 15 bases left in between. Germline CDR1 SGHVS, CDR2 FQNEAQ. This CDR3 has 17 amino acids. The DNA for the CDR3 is TGTGCCAGCAGCTTCGGGTTGGGAGTTTATAGCAATCAGCCCCAGCATTTT. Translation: CASSFGLGVYSNQPQHF.

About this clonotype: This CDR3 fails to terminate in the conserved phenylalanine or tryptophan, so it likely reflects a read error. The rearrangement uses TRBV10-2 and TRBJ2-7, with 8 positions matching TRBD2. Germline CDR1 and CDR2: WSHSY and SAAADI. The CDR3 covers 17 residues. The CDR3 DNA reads TGTGCCAGCAGTTTGTCCCAGCGGGAGACCTTCTCCTACGAGCAGTACTCC. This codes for CASSLSQRETFSYEQYS.

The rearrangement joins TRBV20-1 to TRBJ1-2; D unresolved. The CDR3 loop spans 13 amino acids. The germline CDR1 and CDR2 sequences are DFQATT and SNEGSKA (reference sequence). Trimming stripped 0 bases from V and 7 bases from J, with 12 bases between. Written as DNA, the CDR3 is TGCAGTGCTAGAGAGTCCGGGGTCTCTGGCTACACCTTC. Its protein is CSARESGVSGYTF.

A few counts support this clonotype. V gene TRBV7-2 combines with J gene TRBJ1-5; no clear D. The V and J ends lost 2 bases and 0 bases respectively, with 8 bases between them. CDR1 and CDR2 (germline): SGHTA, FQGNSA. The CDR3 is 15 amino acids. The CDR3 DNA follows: TGTGCCAGCAGCTTAATTCGCGGTAGCAATCAGCCCCAGCATTTT. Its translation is CASSLIRGSNQPQHF.

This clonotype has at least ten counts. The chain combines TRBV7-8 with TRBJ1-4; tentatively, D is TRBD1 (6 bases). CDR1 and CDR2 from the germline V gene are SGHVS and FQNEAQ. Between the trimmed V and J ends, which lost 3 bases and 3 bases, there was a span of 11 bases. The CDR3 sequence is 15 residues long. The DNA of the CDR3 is TGTGCCAGCAGCTTGGACAGTCCAGCTAATGAAAAACTGTTTTTT. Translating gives CASSLDSPANEKLFF.

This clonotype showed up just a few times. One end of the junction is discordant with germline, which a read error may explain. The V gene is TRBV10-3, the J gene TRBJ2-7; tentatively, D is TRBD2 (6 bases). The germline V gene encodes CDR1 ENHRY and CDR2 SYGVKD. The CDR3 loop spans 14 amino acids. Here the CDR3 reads CASSVQEGGYEQYF. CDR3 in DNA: TGTGCCAGCAGTGTACAGGAGGGCGGTTACGAGCAGTACTTC.